The 10 T cell receptor beta chains below come from one sample, sequenced in a study of control samples from healthy donors and cancer patients. Repertoires were generated with immunoSEQ multiplex PCR, while TCRdb's copy carries only in-frame clones and drops some. The sample includes approximately 82,000 clones, approximately 94% of them seen just once. Sequences were obtained from blood. The receptors come from a woman under 30 in good health.

The V call is TRBV6-6, the J call TRBJ1-1; 7 positions agree with TRBD1. Trimming at V came to 6 bases and at J to 3 bases, leaving 4 bases not matched to a gene. The CDR3 length is 13 residues. Germline CDR1 MNHNY, CDR2 SVGAGI (reference sequence). CDR3 loop: CASSDRAYTEAFF. The CDR3 DNA reads as TGTGCCAGCAGCGACAGGGCCTACACTGAAGCTTTCTTT.

The genes are TRBV2 and TRBJ2-1; TRBD2 matches at 11 bases. The germline V gene encodes CDR1 SNHLY and CDR2 FYNNEI. Trimming took 5 bases from V and 9 from J; bases not matched to a gene: 15. The length of the CDR3 is 17 residues. The CDR3 loop is CASSPLSGGAGKGEQFF. CDR3 sequence (DNA): TGTGCCAGCAGTCCCCTTAGCGGGGGGGCCGGGAAGGGTGAGCAGTTCTTC.

The rearrangement joins TRBV19 to TRBJ1-2, with 11 nucleotides matching TRBD1. Germline V lookup: CDR1 LNHDA, CDR2 SQIVND (reference sequence). The CDR3 loop spans 14 amino acids. V dropped 7 bases and J dropped 4; count of bases not matched to a gene: 5. The CDR3 here is CASTRTGGSYGYTF. CDR3 sequence (DNA): TGTGCCAGTACCCGGACAGGGGGCTCCTATGGCTACACCTTC.

This chain links TRBV7-2 with TRBJ2-3, with 8 nucleotides matching TRBD1. The germline V gene encodes CDR1 SGHTA and CDR2 FQGNSA. V dropped 4 bases and J dropped 2; count of bases not matched to a gene: 8. CDR3 length equals 16 residues. As DNA, the CDR3 is TGTGCCAGCAGCTCAAACCGGGACAGGTACACAGATACGCAGTATTTT. This sequence encodes CASSSNRDRYTDTQYF.

The rearrangement links TRBV29-1 to TRBJ1-2; D remains ambiguous. The CDR3 runs to 11 residues. Trimming removed 7 bases at V and 2 bases at J, with 8 bases between. The germline V gene has CDR1 SQVTM and CDR2 ANQGSEA. CDR3 nucleotides: TGCAGCGCTGGTCCGAACTATGGCTACACCTTC. Protein: CSAGPNYGYTF.

A few counts support this clone. This chain links TRBV7-9 with TRBJ2-1; 11 bases are a match to TRBD2. The length of the CDR3 is 17 residues. The ends lost 3 bases at V and 4 bases at J; junction bases unmatched: 8. Germline CDR1 SEHNR, CDR2 FQNEAQ (reference sequence). The CDR3 DNA follows: TGTGCCAGCAGCTTTCCGACTAGCGGGGATGGGTACAATGAGCAGTTCTTC. This sequence encodes CASSFPTSGDGYNEQFF.

The gene calls are TRBV5-1 and TRBJ2-7; a possible D gene is TRBD1 (6 bases). Trimming left V 4 bases short and J 6 bases short, with 14 bases between. CDR3 length: 13 amino acids. Germline V gene lookup returns CDR1 SGHRS and CDR2 YFSETQ. In DNA, the CDR3 is TGCGCCAGCAGCGCCCGACAGGACCTCGAGCAGTACTTC. Protein product: CASSARQDLEQYF.

The CDR3 region is CASSHDDSAYGYTF. The CDR3 DNA follows: TGTGCCAGCAGTCACGACGACAGTGCTTATGGCTACACCTTC. The rearrangement links TRBV6-2 or TRBV6-3 to TRBJ1-2; a possible D gene is TRBD1 (5 bases). V lost 5 bases to trimming and J lost 5 bases, with 15 bases between them. Germline lookup yields CDR1 MNHEY and CDR2 SVGEGT. CDR3 size: 14 residues.

This sequence joins TRBV5-6 and TRBJ1-4; TRBD1 might be the D (6 bases). This CDR3 comprises 15 residues. The V end lost 2 bases, the J end lost 5 bases, and 13 bases lay between the germline ends. Germline V gives CDR1 SGHDT, CDR2 YYEEEE. DNA for the CDR3: TGTGCCAGCAGCTTTGGGTCCGGGACAAATGAAAAACTGTTTTTT. Protein product: CASSFGSGTNEKLFF. Full variable domain (remainder filled in from reference TRBV5-6 and TRBJ1-4): DAGVTQSPTHLIKTRGQQVTLRCSPKSGHDTVSWYQQALGQGPQFIFQYYEEEERQRGNFPDRFSGHQFPNYSSELNVNALLLGDSALYLCASSFGSGTNEKLFFGSGTQLSVL.

This sequence joins TRBV24-1 and TRBJ2-7; D not resolved. The CDR3 extends over 13 amino acids. Germline values: CDR1 KGHDR, CDR2 SFDVKD. V was pared by 4 bases and J by 5 bases, with 11 bases between. The CDR3 bases are TGTGCCACCAGTGACTCGGCGCGGCACGAGCAGTACTTC. This translates into CATSDSARHEQYF.